This entry concerns a single TCR beta chain. Its cognate antigen has yet to be identified. Base qualities are not at hand, and no much larger clone is one base apart. Using the deep immunoSEQ assay, TCR CDR3 regions were amplified from genomic DNA by multiplex PCR. Extracted genomic DNA from each cell subset was distributed evenly across all wells of several immunoSEQ 96-well plates, and each plate was treated as a replicate. For sorted subsets, 200 ng of genomic DNA, equivalent to around 30,000 T cell genomes, went into each replicate PCR. Purified libraries were measured with a Qubit 3.0 fluorometer, size-checked on a Bioanalyzer 2100, and measured again with the KAPA Library Quantification kit. Every immunoSEQ 96-well plate was sequenced on a dedicated single-read 150-cycle Illumina NextSeq 550 flow cell. The published analysis was carried out like this. Because the immunoSEQ output held only junctional sequences and lacked quality scores, the filtering could not match the filtering applied to full-length reads. To assign V/J genes and CDR3, sequences were annotated using PyIR, a Python wrapper for IgBLAST v1.9, with IMGT germline references. Reads were filtered out if the reads had weak V/J assignments (E-value above 1e-6), no CDR3, stop codons, out-of-frame junctions, or ambiguous translated residues. V3J clonotypes were defined as sequences sharing an identical inferred V gene, J gene, and CDR3 amino acid sequence. Percentage overlap between repertoires was computed as shared unique clonotypes divided by the size of the smaller repertoire. Repertoire richness was assessed with RTK rarefaction, the Chao1 estimator, and Recon v2.1 estimates of unobserved clonotypes. Generation probabilities for all TCRbeta clonotypes obtained by the gDNA method from four donors were computed using OLGA. This immuneACCESS table, as held by TCRdb, lists in-frame sequences with V and J called but not all clones. Of the missing ones, under half trace to an unresolved V gene in checked studies; the others have no known cause. The DNA gave D and trimming, while V, J and clone size come from that table. The sample table contains 600,000 or so clones; only one count was recorded for 90% to 95% of them. Jointly, the top ten make up about 0.11% of the sample.

From the cysteine through the phenylalanine, the CDR3 covers 16 amino acids. CDR3 DNA only is kept here, 48 bases in frame from base 1. The germline V gene specifies SGHTA as CDR1 and FQGNSA as CDR2. Compared with germline, V lacks 1 base and J lacks 0 bases; bases without a gene match: 4. CD8 naive samples were obtained by positive selection for CCR7 among CD45RO-negative cells, yielding a CD45RA+CCR7+ population from which TemRA cells were excluded. The donors were healthy, HIV-negative adults who had no recently reported acute infections or vaccinations. Every donor was a Caucasian adult residing in Nashville, Tennessee, USA. Blood was collected by leukapheresis, and PBMCs were isolated by Ficoll-Histopaque density gradient centrifugation and then cryopreserved in liquid nitrogen vapor phase. Analytical flow cytometry was used to check the purity and quantity of each magnetically sorted T cell population. Genomic DNA was isolated from every sorted fraction and measured by UV absorbance on a Nanodrop 2000c.

The sample originates from a study of shared clonotypes between healthy human individuals (dated by TCRdb to the early 2020s). Some background on the complete study: A couple of women and three men aged 18 to 49 years were included in the cohort. For each donor, CD4 naive and CD4 memory were each given three plates, CD8 naive was given two plates, and CD8 memory was given one plate. Blood TCR repertoires of four to six healthy adults were deeply sequenced to estimate repertoire size and the extent of clonotype sharing between individuals. Different laboratories and diverse techniques were used to prepare libraries and sequence TCR repertoires, to increase sequencing depth and limit assay-specific biases. Per donor, leukapheresis produced somewhere between about 0.94 and 9 billion PBMCs.

General conclusions and limits of the study: Sampling was restricted to blood, and TCR repertoires in tissue are likely to differ from TCR repertoires in blood. Because the study included a small number of donors, the genetic and exposure-history diversity represented was limited. When a handful of donors were compared, the shared fraction of clonotypes was around 5% for naive CD4, less than 4% for naive CD8, 2.3% for memory CD4, and approximately 0.4% for memory CD8. Compared with non-shared clonotypes, clonotypes shared by all four sorted-subset donors had higher generation probabilities. Even with the large sequencing depth, rarefaction of the sorted-subset datasets indicated that sequencing was incomplete. Larger estimated clonotype richness was generally found for naive subsets than for memory subsets. Based on pairwise subsampling, the degree of clonotype sharing among donors was expected to be affected by sequencing depth.

This sequence uses TRBV7-2 and TRBJ2-7, with 9 central nucleotides matching TRBD1. The sequenced material came from naive CD8+ T cells sorted from blood. What this sample's cell subset or site label stands for: CD45RA+CCR7+. The clonotype comes from a woman aged 30 to 39 in good health. The CDR3 in this case is CASSLGQGVISYEQYF. The DNA is TGTGCCAGCAGCTTAGGACAGGGGGTCATCTCCTACGAGCAGTACTTC. The CDR3 plus the reference TRBV7-2 and TRBJ2-7 genes for the other parts give the full variable domain: GAGVSQSPSNKVTEKGKDVELRCDPISGHTALYWYRQSLGQGLEFLIYFQGNSAPDKSGLPSDRFSAERTGGSVSTLTIQRTQQEDSAVYLCASSLGQGVISYEQYFGPGTRLTVT.